The clone carrying this TCR beta chain showed up many times. Its target is not known. Using its own MiXCR run on the 5' RACE reads, TCRdb lists one record per CDR3 protein. The sample yields fewer than 85,000 distinct CDR3 sequences, approximately 17% seen once. Source material was 2 million unsorted PBMCs, stored at -80 °C in RNAlater. This record comes from a study of neurological immune-mediated disorders. Points from the study as a whole: Patients with HTLV-1-associated myelopathy showed the most TCR clonal expansion. Those with multiple sclerosis showed the least, falling below healthy controls. The expanded clones of different subjects shared no CDR3 amino acid sequences (suggesting private repertoires in all groups).

The sequence was obtained from a woman in her 40s in good health. The sequenced material came from PBMCs.

CDR3 in amino acids: CATSRSRRLETQYF. DNA of the CDR3: TGTGCCACCAGCAGATCCAGGAGGCTCGAGACCCAGTACTTC. The chain uses TRBV15 and TRBJ2-5; TRBD2 is a possible D gene (5 bases). The germline V gene encodes CDR1 LNHNV and CDR2 YYDKDF (reference sequence). Trimming cost V 2 bases and J 5 bases, with 12 bases left between them. The CDR3 has 14 residues. Full variable domain (missing parts from reference TRBV15 and TRBJ2-5): DAMVIQNPRYQVTQFGKPVTLSCSQTLNHNVMYWYQQKSSQAPKLLFHYYDKDFNNEADTPDNFQSRRPNTSFCFLDIRSPGLGDTAMYLCATSRSRRLETQYFGPGTRLLVL.